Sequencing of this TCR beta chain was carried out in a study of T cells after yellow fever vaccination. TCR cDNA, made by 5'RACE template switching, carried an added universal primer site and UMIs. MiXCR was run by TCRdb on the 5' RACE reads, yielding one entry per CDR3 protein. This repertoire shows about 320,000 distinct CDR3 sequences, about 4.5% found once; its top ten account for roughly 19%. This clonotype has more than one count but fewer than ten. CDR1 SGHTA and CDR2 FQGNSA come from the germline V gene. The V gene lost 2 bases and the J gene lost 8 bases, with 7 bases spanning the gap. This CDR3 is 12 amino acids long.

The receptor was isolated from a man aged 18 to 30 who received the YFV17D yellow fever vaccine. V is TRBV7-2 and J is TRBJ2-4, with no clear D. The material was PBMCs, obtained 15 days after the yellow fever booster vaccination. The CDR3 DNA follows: TGTGCCAGCAGCTTAAATCGGCACATTCAGTACTTC. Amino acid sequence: CASSLNRHIQYF.